The clone carrying this T cell receptor (beta chain) turned up a few times. The CDR3 extends over 15 amino acids. The method was immunoSEQ multiplex PCR; TCRdb's version includes in-frame clones alone and lacks a portion of them. The sample carries around 130,000 clones, roughly 89% recorded once. This sample is drawn from a study of blood T cell repertoires in COVID-19. Membership in each cohort depended on participant-reported clinical history. The chain uses TRBV21-1 and TRBJ2-4; the table's D call of TRBD1 was not tested on the DNA. TRBV21-1 is an annotated pseudogene. Input material: PBMCs or T cells enriched from blood (not recorded which). The sequence derives from a woman under 40 who had recovered from COVID-19. The CDR3 protein is CASRGQPLAKNIQYF. The CDR3 DNA reads TGTGCCAGCAGGGGACAGCCACTAGCCAAAAACATTCAGTACTTC.